These 31 T cell receptor beta chains were sequenced from one sample in a study of beta chain features in type 1 diabetes. Study conclusions and caveats: Moderate yet significant TCRB CDR3 shortening was seen in Type 1 diabetes patients in all four CD4+ subsets.

The sequenced template was cDNA made from the entire isolated RNA. Sequencing was performed with immunoSEQ multiplex PCR; in TCRdb, only in-frame clones are kept and a portion is missing. The sample carries around 150,000 clones, around 63% recorded once. Which antigens these TCRs recognize remains unknown. Sample: naive CD4+ T cells from blood. The source is a man aged 30 to 45 with type 1 diabetes.

CDR3 sequence (DNA): TGTGCCAGCAGCGCGCTGGACAGGGGCCACGAGCAGTACTTC. This codes for CASSALDRGHEQYF. The rearrangement uses TRBV9 and TRBJ2-7; 9 bases agree with TRBD1. Unmatched junction bases numbered 6, after V lost 3 bases and J lost 5 bases. Germline lookup yields CDR1 SGDLS and CDR2 YYNGEE. This CDR3 has 14 residues.

This clone came up once. V and J are TRBV9 and TRBJ1-1, with TRBD1 matching over 8 bases. The CDR3 is 14 amino acids. Per germline, CDR1 SGDLS and CDR2 YYNGEE. Germline trimming cut 2 bases from V and 5 bases from J; bases unmatched to any gene: 5. The CDR3 DNA is TGTGCCAGCAGCGTGACAGGGGTGGTGACTGAAGCTTTCTTT. Encoded protein: CASSVTGVVTEAFF.

This rearrangement joins TRBV29-1 to TRBJ2-7, with 7 bases lining up with TRBD1. The CDR3 is 14 residues long. V shed 4 bases, J shed 3 bases, and the junction held 9 bases outside the gene matches. CDR1 and CDR2 from the germline V gene are SQVTM and ANQGSEA. As DNA, the CDR3 is TGCAGCGTTGTCTCCGGGACAGAGATCTACGAGCAGTACTTC. Translated: CSVVSGTEIYEQYF.

V and J are TRBV10-3 and TRBJ1-3; D is unclear. Germline V lookup: CDR1 ENHRY, CDR2 SYGVKD. The ends were cut back, 0 bases at V and 2 bases at J, with 8 bases in the middle. The CDR3 is 15 amino acids. The CDR3 bases are TGTGCCATCAGTGAGTCTCTCGGTCCTGGAAACACCATATATTTT. Translated: CAISESLGPGNTIYF.

The rearrangement joins TRBV15 to TRBJ1-4; D is possibly TRBD1 (6 bases). Germline values: CDR1 LNHNV, CDR2 YYDKDF (reference sequence). The CDR3 extends over 18 amino acids. Trimming stripped 4 bases from V and 2 bases from J, with 20 bases between. The CDR3 region is CATSMRWDTLATNEKLFF. The CDR3 DNA reads as TGTGCCACCAGCATGAGATGGGACACCTTGGCCACTAATGAAAAACTGTTTTTT.

This rearrangement joins TRBV20-1 to TRBJ1-2, with a weak D call TRBD1 (5 bases). Germline V gives CDR1 DFQATT, CDR2 SNEGSKA (reference sequence). This CDR3 is built from 11 residues. V was clipped by 6 bases and J by 8 bases, with 13 bases between them. CDR3 amino acids: CSATAGLGYTF. The CDR3 nucleotides read TGCAGTGCAACGGCAGGGCTAGGCTACACCTTC.

This chain links TRBV11-2 with TRBJ2-5, with TRBD2 matching 11 bases. Per germline, CDR1 SGHAT and CDR2 FQNNGV. V gave up 2 bases and J gave up 0 bases; unmatched junction bases: 5. The CDR3 is 17 amino acids. CDR3 nucleotides: TGTGCCAGCAGCTTAACTAGCGGGGGAGTGTACCAAGAGACCCAGTACTTC. Translation gives CASSLTSGGVYQETQYF.

This clone was counted between two and nine times. The chain employs TRBV29-1 and TRBJ1-1; perhaps TRBD1 as D (5 bases). This CDR3 is 12 amino acids long. Looked up from germline, CDR1 is SQVTM and CDR2 is ANQGSEA. V shed 7 bases and J shed 5 bases, with 14 bases lying between them. CDR3 DNA: TGCAGCGCAGGGACCTTCGAAACTGAAGCTTTCTTT. Amino acid sequence: CSAGTFETEAFF.

V usage is TRBV7-2 and J usage is TRBJ2-3; TRBD2 matches at 8 bases. Germline assignment: CDR1 SGHTA and CDR2 FQGNSA. The trim removed 3 bases at V and 2 bases at J, leaving 4 bases unmatched. The CDR3 has 15 residues. The CDR3 nucleotides are TGTGCCAGCAGCTTTGTGCGGGGGGTCACAGATACGCAGTATTTT. Translation: CASSFVRGVTDTQYF.

A few counts support this clone. The V call is TRBV29-1, the J call TRBJ2-5; the D gene is possibly TRBD1 (7 bases). V was trimmed by 2 bases and J by 4 bases, leaving 11 bases between them. The germline V gene has CDR1 SQVTM and CDR2 ANQGSEA. The length of the CDR3 is 13 residues. CDR3 in amino acids: CSVESGGRETQYF. The CDR3 DNA reads TGCAGCGTTGAATCAGGGGGGAGAGAGACCCAGTACTTC. The full variable domain, rest sourced from reference TRBV29-1 and TRBJ2-5, is SAVISQKPSRDICQRGTSLTIQCQVDSQVTMMFWYRQQPGQSLTLIATANQGSEATYESGFVIDKFPISRPNLTFSTLTVSNMSPEDSSIYLCSVESGGRETQYFGPGTRLLVL.

This clone showed up just a few times. V usage is TRBV6-6 and J usage is TRBJ2-5; D unclear. The CDR3 has 15 amino acids. Between the trimmed V and J ends, which lost 2 bases and 1 base, there was a span of 11 bases. Germline V CDR1 and CDR2: MNHNY, SVGAGI (reference sequence). CDR3 loop: CASSYRPDFQETQYF. CDR3 DNA sequence: TGTGCCAGCAGTTACCGACCCGATTTCCAAGAGACCCAGTACTTC.

As regards this clone: The identical CDR3 is also encoded by other nucleotide sequences in the sample. V is TRBV7-9 and J is TRBJ2-5; D possibly corresponds to TRBD1 (6 bases). V dropped 1 base and J dropped 5 bases, with 8 bases sitting between them. This CDR3 comprises 13 residues. The germline gives CDR1 SEHNR, CDR2 FQNEAQ (reference sequence). As DNA, the CDR3 is TGTGCCAGCAGCTTAGGGCAGGGGGAGACCCAGTACTTC. Translated: CASSLGQGETQYF.

J is TRBJ2-7 and V is TRBV29-1; 8 bases map to TRBD1. The V gene's germline CDR1 is SQVTM and CDR2 ANQGSEA. V gave up 5 bases and J gave up 2 bases; unmatched junction bases: 8. The CDR3 runs to 14 residues. The CDR3 nucleotides are TGCAGCGTTCTGGAGGGGACAGGCGCCTACGAGCAGTACTTC. As protein: CSVLEGTGAYEQYF.

The rearrangement links TRBV29-1 to TRBJ2-3; D call uncertain. Trimming shortened V by 7 bases and J by 11 bases, and 7 bases separated the two germline ends. The CDR3 covers 8 residues. Per the germline V gene, CDR1 is SQVTM and CDR2 is ANQGSEA. This CDR3 reads CSANGQYF. DNA for the CDR3: TGCAGCGCCAACGGGCAGTATTTT.

The J gene is TRBJ1-1, the V gene TRBV7-9; D remains unclear. CDR1 is SEHNR, CDR2 FQNEAQ, per germline (reference sequence). The CDR3 is 13 residues long. V dropped 2 bases and J dropped 1 base, with 5 bases sitting between them. The CDR3 nucleotides read TGTGCCAGCAGCTTACAGAGGAACACTGAAGCTTTCTTT. It encodes CASSLQRNTEAFF.

Details on this clone: The same CDR3 can be traced to other DNA sequences in this sample. J is TRBJ1-5 and V is TRBV4-3; D is unclear. This CDR3 region has 13 residues. The germline V gene has CDR1 LGHNA and CDR2 YSLEER. Deletions cut 3 bases from V and 4 bases from J, with 7 bases between. DNA for the CDR3: TGCGCCAGCAGCCAGGACGGGAATCAGCCCCAGCATTTT. Translated: CASSQDGNQPQHF.

The chain has TRBV10-3 and TRBJ2-5; 11 nucleotides match TRBD1. Per the germline V gene, CDR1 is ENHRY and CDR2 is SYGVKD. The junction had 4 bases not matched to a gene; V was cut back by 3 bases and J by 4 bases. The CDR3 length is 15 residues. The CDR3 loop reads CAISDGQGAGETQYF. Here the CDR3 DNA reads TGTGCCATCAGTGATGGACAGGGGGCGGGAGAGACCCAGTACTTC.

The table lists this clone with a few counts. J is TRBJ2-1 and V is TRBV10-3; tentative D call: TRBD1 (6 bases). CDR3 size: 13 residues. V lost 2 bases and J 7 bases, leaving 9 bases between the germline ends. From germline, CDR1 is ENHRY and CDR2 SYGVKD. CDR3 nucleotides: TGTGCCATCAGTGAGCGCAGGGGAAATGAGCAGTTCTTC. Amino acids: CAISERRGNEQFF.

The sample holds a few counts of this clone. The V and J genes are TRBV2 and TRBJ2-1; no clear D. Trimming pared 3 bases from V and 7 bases from J, leaving 13 bases between. The CDR3 contains 14 residues. Germline V gene sequence: CDR1 SNHLY, CDR2 FYNNEI. The CDR3 reads CASSDWGSKNEQFF. The CDR3 DNA follows: TGTGCCAGCAGTGATTGGGGAAGTAAGAATGAGCAGTTCTTC.

The rearrangement links TRBV7-2 to TRBJ2-5; no definite D call. This CDR3 comprises 13 residues. V was trimmed by 2 bases and J by 5 bases, leaving 9 bases between them. Per the germline V gene, CDR1 is SGHTA and CDR2 is FQGNSA. CDR3 DNA: TGTGCCAGCAGCTTAACAGCTGGGGAGACCCAGTACTTC. Its protein is CASSLTAGETQYF.

This clone was seen only a few times. The V gene is TRBV4-3, the J gene TRBJ1-6; tentative D call: TRBD1 (5 bases). The CDR3 totals 13 residues. V dropped 5 bases and J dropped 9 bases, with 11 bases sitting between them. The germline CDR1 and CDR2 sequences are LGHNA and YSLEER. For the CDR3, the DNA is TGCGCCAGCAGCGGTCAGGGTCTTTCACCCCTCCACTTT. As protein: CASSGQGLSPLHF.

V is TRBV11-2 and J is TRBJ2-6; D unclear. CDR1 is SGHAT, CDR2 FQNNGV, per germline. The CDR3 sequence is 15 residues long. V was clipped by 1 base and J by 2 bases, with 6 bases between them. CDR3 residues: CASSLVLAGANVLTF. The CDR3 DNA follows: TGTGCCAGCAGCTTAGTCCTGGCTGGGGCCAACGTCCTGACTTTC.

The rearrangement uses TRBV9 and TRBJ1-1; D gene ambiguous. Per germline, CDR1 SGDLS and CDR2 YYNGEE. Trimming left V 0 bases short and J 5 bases short, with 5 bases between. The CDR3 is 12 amino acids. This CDR3 is CASSVEETEAFF. The CDR3 DNA follows: TGTGCCAGCAGCGTAGAAGAAACTGAAGCTTTCTTT. Complete variable domain (other parts from reference TRBV9 and TRBJ1-1): DSGVTQTPKHLITATGQRVTLRCSPRSGDLSVYWYQQSLDQGLQFLIQYYNGEERAKGNILERFSAQQFPDLHSELNLSSLELGDSALYFCASSVEETEAFFGQGTRLTVV.

In DNA, the CDR3 is TGTGCCAGCAGCATCACAGGGGGCAGCTACAATGAGCAGTTCTTC. Amino acid sequence: CASSITGGSYNEQFF. J is TRBJ2-1 and V is TRBV7-2, with 9 bases matching TRBD1. From germline, CDR1 is SGHTA and CDR2 FQGNSA. The junction had 5 bases not matched to a gene; V was cut back by 5 bases and J by 3 bases. The CDR3 length is 15 residues.

The chain joins TRBV29-1 to TRBJ2-3, with D perhaps matching TRBD1 (5 bases). V gave up 4 bases and J gave up 5 bases, with 16 bases separating them. Germline V gene lookup returns CDR1 SQVTM and CDR2 ANQGSEA. The CDR3 sequence is 14 residues long. The CDR3 spells CSVVGSGKVDTQYF. The CDR3 bases are TGCAGCGTTGTCGGTTCAGGGAAAGTAGATACGCAGTATTTT.

The genes are TRBV14 and TRBJ1-1, with TRBD1 matching 7 bases. The CDR3 is 13 residues long. Trimming took 3 bases from V and 4 from J; bases not matched to a gene: 2. CDR1 SGHDN and CDR2 FVKESK come from the germline V gene. CDR3 bases: TGTGCCAGCAGCCAGCACAGGGGCACTGAAGCTTTCTTT. Its translation is CASSQHRGTEAFF.

This sequence joins TRBV7-9 and TRBJ1-4; 7 bases are a match to TRBD1. The CDR3 consists of 14 residues. Trimming cost V 3 bases and J 8 bases; bases outside gene matches: 6. CDR1 SEHNR and CDR2 FQNEAQ come from the germline V gene (reference sequence). The CDR3 here is CASSLTGLGEKLFF. CDR3 nucleotide sequence: TGTGCCAGCAGCTTGACAGGGCTAGGGGAAAAACTGTTTTTT.

V is TRBV7-2 and J is TRBJ2-6; D possibly matches TRBD1 or TRBD2 (6 bases each). This CDR3 contains 16 residues. Trimming left V 1 base short and J 4 bases short, with 11 bases between. The germline V gene has CDR1 SGHTA and CDR2 FQGNSA. CDR3 nucleotides: TGTGCCAGCAGCTTAGTCGGGGGCGCCGGGGCCAACGTCCTGACTTTC. Amino acids: CASSLVGGAGANVLTF.

The CDR3 loop is CASSNTGMGSYEQYF. The CDR3 region has the DNA TGTGCCAGCAGCAATACAGGGATGGGCTCCTACGAGCAGTACTTC. V is TRBV7-6 and J is TRBJ2-7, with D tentatively TRBD1 (6 bases). The V end was cut by 5 bases, the J end by 0 bases, with 14 bases between. Germline-derived CDR1 and CDR2 are SGHVS and FNYEAQ. This CDR3 contains 15 residues.

In this sample, this clone turned up a few times. This chain links TRBV7-2 with TRBJ2-1; possibly TRBD1 or TRBD2 for D (5 bases each). This CDR3 region has 11 residues. Per germline, CDR1 SGHTA and CDR2 FQGNSA. The ends were cut back, 5 bases at V and 15 bases at J, with 14 bases in the middle. In DNA, the CDR3 is TGTGCCAGCAGCAAGACAGATAGCGTGTTCTTC. As protein: CASSKTDSVFF.

The chain recombines TRBV6-6 with TRBJ1-1; TRBD1 matches 7 bases. With 7 bases clipped from V and 7 bases from J, the junction kept 12 bases outside the gene matches. The length of the CDR3 is 14 residues. Germline V gene lookup returns CDR1 MNHNY and CDR2 SVGAGI (reference sequence). Here the CDR3 DNA reads TGTGCCAGCACGGCCGGGGACAGAGAGCTTGAAGCTTTCTTT. This gives the protein CASTAGDRELEAFF.